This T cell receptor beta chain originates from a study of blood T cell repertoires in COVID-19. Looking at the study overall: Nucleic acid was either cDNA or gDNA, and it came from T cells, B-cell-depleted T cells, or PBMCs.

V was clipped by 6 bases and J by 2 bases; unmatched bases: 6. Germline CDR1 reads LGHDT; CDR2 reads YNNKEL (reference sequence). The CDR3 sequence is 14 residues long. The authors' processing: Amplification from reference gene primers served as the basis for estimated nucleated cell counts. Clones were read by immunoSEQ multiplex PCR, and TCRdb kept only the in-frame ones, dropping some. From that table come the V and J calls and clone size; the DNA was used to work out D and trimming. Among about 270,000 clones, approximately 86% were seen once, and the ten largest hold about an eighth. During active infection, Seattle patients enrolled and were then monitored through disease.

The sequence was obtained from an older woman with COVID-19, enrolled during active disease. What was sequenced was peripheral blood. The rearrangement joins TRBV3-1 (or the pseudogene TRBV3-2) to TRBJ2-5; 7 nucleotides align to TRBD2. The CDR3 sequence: CASRRASGQETQYF. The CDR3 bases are TGTGCCAGCAGGCGAGCTAGCGGACAAGAGACCCAGTACTTC.